A single TCR beta chain is shown here with its context. No antigen is known for it. Qualities for individual bases were not recorded, and no much larger clone is one base off. At one collaborating source in Seattle, patients were enrolled during active infection and were followed longitudinally through the course of disease. Each collaborating institution followed its own protocols to collect whole blood in K2EDTA tubes. For TCRbeta analysis, collaborators shipped samples in one of three forms: frozen whole blood, isolated PBMCs, or DNA extracted from either of those sample types. The CDR3, from cysteine to phenylalanine, totals 17 residues. The DNA shown is the 51-base CDR3, in frame from base 1. The trim is 1 base for V and 2 bases for J, with a gap of 17 bases between the germline ends. The germline V gene sets CDR1 to MDHEN and CDR2 to SYDVKM. The immunoSEQ Assay, a bias-controlled multiplex PCR, was used to amplify TCRbeta CDR3 regions from genomic DNA. Per the source publication's procedure: The number of nucleated cells in each sample was estimated from the amplification of reference gene primers within the assay. To quantify the absolute abundance of each unique TCRbeta CDR3 rearrangement, sequence reads were collapsed and filtered. For each sample, productive Simpson clonality was calculated by taking the square root of Simpson's diversity index across productive rearrangements. Here the immuneACCESS table is served through TCRdb, limited to in-frame sequences with V and J called. Missing clones are a known gap in these copies; in checked studies unresolved V genes cover under half, and the rest lacks a known reason. V, J and clone size derive from that table, while D and trimming were established from the DNA sequence. The sample table lists about 170,000 clones, about 80% of them with a count of one. The top ten clonotypes cover under 9% of the sample.

This sample is part of a study of blood T cell repertoires in COVID-19 (dated by TCRdb to 2020 to 2022). Broadly, across the study: Collaborator samples came from the United States, Italy and Spain and covered acute and convalescent phases of COVID-19. The repertoires were made available in a free public database intended to serve as a resource for research on the immune response to SARS-CoV-2. Where available, HLA class I and class II types were taken from metadata supplied by the sample provider and were not determined by assay-based typing. A de-identified subject ID, COVID-19 status, age in years and sex were almost always included in the sample metadata. The samples were drawn from two sources: the first 160 participants of the ongoing ImmuneRACE study, and some 1,300 subjects contributed by 6 global collaborators. The prospective study material was composed of cDNA or gDNA derived from T cells, B-cell-depleted T cells, or PBMCs. The dataset comprised deeply sampled blood TCRbeta repertoires from subjects exposed to, actively infected with, or recovered from COVID-19.

What the authors observed across the whole study: The quantity of clinical and demographic metadata differed by source and by participant and was supplied without curation.

The chain joins TRBV28 to TRBJ2-5, with the D gene uncertain. The sequenced material came from peripheral blood. The sequence came from a woman aged 40 to 49 with COVID-19, enrolled during active disease. In nucleotides, the sequence is TGTGCCAGCAGTTTATTTACCTCGCGGAGTCGGCAAGAGACCCAGTACTTC. It encodes CASSLFTSRSRQETQYF.